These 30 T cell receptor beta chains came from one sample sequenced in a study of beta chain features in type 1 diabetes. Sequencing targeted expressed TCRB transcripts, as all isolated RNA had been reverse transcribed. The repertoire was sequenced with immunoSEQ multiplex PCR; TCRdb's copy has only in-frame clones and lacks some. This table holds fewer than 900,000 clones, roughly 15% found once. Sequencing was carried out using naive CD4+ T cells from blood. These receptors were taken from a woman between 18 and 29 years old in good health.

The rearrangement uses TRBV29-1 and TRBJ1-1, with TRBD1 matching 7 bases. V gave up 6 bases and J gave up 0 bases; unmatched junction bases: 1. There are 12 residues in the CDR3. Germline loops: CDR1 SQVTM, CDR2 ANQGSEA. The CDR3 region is CSVDRVNTEAFF. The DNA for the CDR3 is TGCAGCGTCGACAGGGTGAACACTGAAGCTTTCTTT.

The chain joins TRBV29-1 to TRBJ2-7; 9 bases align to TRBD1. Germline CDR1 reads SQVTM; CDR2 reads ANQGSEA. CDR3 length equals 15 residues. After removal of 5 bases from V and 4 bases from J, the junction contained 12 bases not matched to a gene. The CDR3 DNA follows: TGCAGCGTTCATACCCCCGGGACAGGGCAATACGAGCAGTACTTC. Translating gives CSVHTPGTGQYEQYF.

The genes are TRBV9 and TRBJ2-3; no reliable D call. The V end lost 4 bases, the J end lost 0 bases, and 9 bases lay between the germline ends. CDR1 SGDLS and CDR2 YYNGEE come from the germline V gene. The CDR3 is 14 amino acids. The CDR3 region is CASSSSSSTDTQYF. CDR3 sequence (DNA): TGTGCCAGCAGCTCATCGTCTAGCACAGATACGCAGTATTTT.

The CDR3 coding sequence is TGTGCCAGCACCACAGAGGTAGGCACCGGGGAGCTGTTTTTT. Translating it yields CASTTEVGTGELFF. V usage is TRBV5-4 and J usage is TRBJ2-2; the D is unclear. The CDR3 is 14 amino acids. With 6 bases removed from V and 4 bases from J, the gap between germline ends came to 13 bases. Germline assignment: CDR1 SGHNT and CDR2 YYREEE (reference sequence).

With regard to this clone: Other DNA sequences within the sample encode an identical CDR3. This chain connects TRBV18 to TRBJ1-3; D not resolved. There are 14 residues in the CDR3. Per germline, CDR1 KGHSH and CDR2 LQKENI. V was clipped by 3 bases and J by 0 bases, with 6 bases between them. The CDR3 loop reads CASSPGSSGNTIYF. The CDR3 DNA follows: TGTGCCAGCTCACCCGGGAGCTCTGGAAACACCATATATTTT.

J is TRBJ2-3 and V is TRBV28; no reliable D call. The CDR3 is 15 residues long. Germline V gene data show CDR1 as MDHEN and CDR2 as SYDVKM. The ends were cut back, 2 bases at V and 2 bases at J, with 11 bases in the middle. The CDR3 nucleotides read TGTGCCAGCAGTTTAGAGTTTCCGGCCACAGATACGCAGTATTTT. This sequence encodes CASSLEFPATDTQYF.

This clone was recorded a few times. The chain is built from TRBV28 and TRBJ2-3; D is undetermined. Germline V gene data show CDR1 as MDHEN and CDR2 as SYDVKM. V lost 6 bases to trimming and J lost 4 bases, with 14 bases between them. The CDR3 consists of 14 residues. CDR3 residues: CASRAPSSPDTQYF. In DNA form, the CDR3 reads TGTGCCAGCAGGGCCCCAAGTAGTCCAGATACGCAGTATTTT.

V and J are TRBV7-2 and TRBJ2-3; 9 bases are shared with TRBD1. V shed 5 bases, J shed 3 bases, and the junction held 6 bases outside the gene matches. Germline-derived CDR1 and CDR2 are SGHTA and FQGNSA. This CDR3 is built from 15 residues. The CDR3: CASSAQGARTDTQYF. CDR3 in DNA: TGTGCCAGCAGCGCACAGGGGGCGCGGACAGATACGCAGTATTTT.

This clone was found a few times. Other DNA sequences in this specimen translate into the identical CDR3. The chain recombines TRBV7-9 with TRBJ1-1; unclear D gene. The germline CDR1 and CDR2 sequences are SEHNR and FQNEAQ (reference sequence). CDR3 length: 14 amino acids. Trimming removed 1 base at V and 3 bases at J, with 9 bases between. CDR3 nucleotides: TGTGCCAGCAGCTTAGTCGGAGGTGACACTGAAGCTTTCTTT. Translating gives CASSLVGGDTEAFF.

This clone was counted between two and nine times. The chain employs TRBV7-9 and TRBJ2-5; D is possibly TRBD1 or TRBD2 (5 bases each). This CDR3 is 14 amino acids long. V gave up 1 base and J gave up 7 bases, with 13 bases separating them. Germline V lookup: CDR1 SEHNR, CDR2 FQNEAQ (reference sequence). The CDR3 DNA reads TGTGCCAGCAGCTTAGGTCCTGGGGCGGGGACCCAGTACTTC. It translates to CASSLGPGAGTQYF.

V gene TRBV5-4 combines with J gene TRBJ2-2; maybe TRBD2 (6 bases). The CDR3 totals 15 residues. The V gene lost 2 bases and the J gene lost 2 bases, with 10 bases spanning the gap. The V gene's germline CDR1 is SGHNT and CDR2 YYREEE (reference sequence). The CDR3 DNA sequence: TGTGCCAGCAGCTTAGGGACTTACAACACCGGGGAGCTGTTTTTT. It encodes CASSLGTYNTGELFF.

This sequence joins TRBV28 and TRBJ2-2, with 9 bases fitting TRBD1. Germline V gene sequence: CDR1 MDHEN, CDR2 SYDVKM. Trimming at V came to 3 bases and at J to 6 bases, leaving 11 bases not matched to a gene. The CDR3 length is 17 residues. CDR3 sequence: CASSFRVWDRESGELFF. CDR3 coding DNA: TGTGCCAGCAGTTTCCGGGTATGGGACAGGGAATCCGGGGAGCTGTTTTTT.

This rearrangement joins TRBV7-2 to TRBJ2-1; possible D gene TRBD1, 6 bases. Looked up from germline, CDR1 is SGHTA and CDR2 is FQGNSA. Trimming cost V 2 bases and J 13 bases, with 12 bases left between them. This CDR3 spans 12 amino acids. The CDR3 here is CASSLQGSSQFF. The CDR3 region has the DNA TGTGCCAGCAGCTTACAGGGGTCTTCCCAGTTCTTC.

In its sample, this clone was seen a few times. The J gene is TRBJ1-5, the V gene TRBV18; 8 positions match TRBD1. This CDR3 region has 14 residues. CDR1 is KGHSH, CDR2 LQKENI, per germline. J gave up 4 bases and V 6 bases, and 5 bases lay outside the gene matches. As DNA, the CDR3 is TGTGCCAGCTCCCGGGACAGGTTAAATCAGCCCCAGCATTTT. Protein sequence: CASSRDRLNQPQHF.

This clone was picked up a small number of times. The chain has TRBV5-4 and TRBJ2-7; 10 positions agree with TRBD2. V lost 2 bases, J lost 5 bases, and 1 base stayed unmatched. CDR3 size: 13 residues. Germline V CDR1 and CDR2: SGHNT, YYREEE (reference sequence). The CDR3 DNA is TGTGCCAGCAGCTTAGCGGGAGGGAACGAGCAGTACTTC. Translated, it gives CASSLAGGNEQYF.

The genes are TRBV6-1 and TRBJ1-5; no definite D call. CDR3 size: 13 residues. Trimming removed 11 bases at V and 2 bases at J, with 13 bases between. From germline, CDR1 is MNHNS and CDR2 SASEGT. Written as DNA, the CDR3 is TGTGCCGGACGGTCATTTGGCAATCAGCCCCAGCATTTT. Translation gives CAGRSFGNQPQHF.

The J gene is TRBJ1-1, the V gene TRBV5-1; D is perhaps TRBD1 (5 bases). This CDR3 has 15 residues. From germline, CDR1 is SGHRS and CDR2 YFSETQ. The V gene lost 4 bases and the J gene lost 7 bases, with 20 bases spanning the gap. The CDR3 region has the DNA TGCGCCAGCAGCCTGTCGTCCGGGCAAAGGGGTGAAGCTTTCTTT. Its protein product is CASSLSSGQRGEAFF.

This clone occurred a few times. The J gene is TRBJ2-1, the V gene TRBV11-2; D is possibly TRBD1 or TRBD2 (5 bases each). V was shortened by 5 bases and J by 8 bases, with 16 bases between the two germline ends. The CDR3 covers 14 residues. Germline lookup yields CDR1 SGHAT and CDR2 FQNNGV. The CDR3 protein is CASSLRTGRDEQFF. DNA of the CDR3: TGTGCCAGCAGCCTCCGGACGGGACGGGATGAGCAGTTCTTC. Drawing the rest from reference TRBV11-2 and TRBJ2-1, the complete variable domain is EAGVAQSPRYKIIEKRQSVAFWCNPISGHATLYWYQQILGQGPKLLIQFQNNGVVDDSQLPKDRFSAERLKGVDSTLKIQPAKLEDSAVYLCASSLRTGRDEQFFGPGTRLTVL.

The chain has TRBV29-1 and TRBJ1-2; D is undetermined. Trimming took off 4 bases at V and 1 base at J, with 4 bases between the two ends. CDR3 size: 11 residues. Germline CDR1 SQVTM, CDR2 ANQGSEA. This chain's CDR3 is CSVALNYGYTF. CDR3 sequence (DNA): TGCAGCGTTGCACTTAACTATGGCTACACCTTC.

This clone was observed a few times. The CDR3 reads CASSASGTLNEQFF. The CDR3 bases are TGTGCCAGCAGTGCCTCAGGGACACTAAATGAGCAGTTCTTC. The rearrangement links TRBV6-5 to TRBJ2-1; D might be TRBD1 (6 bases). This CDR3 is 14 amino acids long. With 5 bases removed from V and 7 bases from J, the gap between germline ends came to 15 bases. Germline lookup yields CDR1 MNHEY and CDR2 SVGAGI.

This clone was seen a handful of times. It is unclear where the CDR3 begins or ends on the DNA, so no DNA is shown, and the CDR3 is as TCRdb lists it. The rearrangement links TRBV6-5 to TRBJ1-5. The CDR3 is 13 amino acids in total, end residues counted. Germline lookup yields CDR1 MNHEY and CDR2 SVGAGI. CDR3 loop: CASSSSGLPPQHF.

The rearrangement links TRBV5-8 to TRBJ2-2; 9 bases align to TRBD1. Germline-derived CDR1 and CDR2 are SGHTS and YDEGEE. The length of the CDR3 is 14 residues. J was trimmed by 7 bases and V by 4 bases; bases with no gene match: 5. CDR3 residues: CASSAGQGNGELFF. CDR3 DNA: TGTGCCAGCAGCGCCGGACAGGGGAACGGGGAGCTGTTTTTT.

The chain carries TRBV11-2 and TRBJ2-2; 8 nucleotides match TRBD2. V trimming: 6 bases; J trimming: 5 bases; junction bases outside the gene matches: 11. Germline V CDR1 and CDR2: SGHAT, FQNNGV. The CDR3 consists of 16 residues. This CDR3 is CASSRKAGVWTGELFF. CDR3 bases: TGTGCCAGCAGTAGAAAAGCGGGGGTTTGGACCGGGGAGCTGTTTTTT.

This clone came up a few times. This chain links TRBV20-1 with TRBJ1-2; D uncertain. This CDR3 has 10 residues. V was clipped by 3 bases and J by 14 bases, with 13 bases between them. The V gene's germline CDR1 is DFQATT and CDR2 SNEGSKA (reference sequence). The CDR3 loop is CSASDRTRTF. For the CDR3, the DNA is TGCAGTGCTAGTGACCGAACTCGAACCTTC.

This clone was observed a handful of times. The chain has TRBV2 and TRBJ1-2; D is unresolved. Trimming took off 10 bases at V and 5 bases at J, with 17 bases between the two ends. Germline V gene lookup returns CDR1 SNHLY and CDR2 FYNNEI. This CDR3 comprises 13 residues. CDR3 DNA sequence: TGTGCCACCCGACCTGATGGGAGGTATGGCTACACCTTC. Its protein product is CATRPDGRYGYTF.

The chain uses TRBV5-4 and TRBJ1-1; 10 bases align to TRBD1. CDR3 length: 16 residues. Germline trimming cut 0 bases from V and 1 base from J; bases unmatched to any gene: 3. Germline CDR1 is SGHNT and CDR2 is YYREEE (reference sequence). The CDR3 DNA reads TGTGCCAGCAGCTTGGCGACAGGGGGCAGGAACACTGAAGCTTTCTTT. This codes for CASSLATGGRNTEAFF.

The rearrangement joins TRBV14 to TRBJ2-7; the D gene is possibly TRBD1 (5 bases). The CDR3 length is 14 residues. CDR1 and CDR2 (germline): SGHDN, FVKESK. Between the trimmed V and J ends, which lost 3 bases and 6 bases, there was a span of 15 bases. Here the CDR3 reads CASSQSGLKFEQYF. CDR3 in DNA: TGTGCCAGCAGCCAGTCAGGGCTAAAGTTCGAGCAGTACTTC. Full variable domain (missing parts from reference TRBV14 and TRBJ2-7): EAGVTQFPSHSVIEKGQTVTLRCDPISGHDNLYWYRRVMGKEIKFLLHFVKESKQDESGMPNNRFLAERTGGTYSTLKVQPAELEDSGVYFCASSQSGLKFEQYFGPGTRLTVT.

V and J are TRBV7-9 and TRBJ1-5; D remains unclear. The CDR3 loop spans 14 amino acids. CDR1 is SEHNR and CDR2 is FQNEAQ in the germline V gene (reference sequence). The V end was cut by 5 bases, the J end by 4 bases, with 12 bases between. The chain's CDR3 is CASSQAGANQPQHF. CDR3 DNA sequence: TGTGCCAGCAGCCAGGCTGGAGCAAATCAGCCCCAGCATTTT. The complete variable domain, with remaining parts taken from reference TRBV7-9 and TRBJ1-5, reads DTGVSQNPRHKITKRGQNVTFRCDPISEHNRLYWYRQTLGQGPEFLTYFQNEAQLEKSRLLSDRFSAERPKGSFSTLEIQRTEQGDSAMYLCASSQAGANQPQHFGDGTRLSIL.

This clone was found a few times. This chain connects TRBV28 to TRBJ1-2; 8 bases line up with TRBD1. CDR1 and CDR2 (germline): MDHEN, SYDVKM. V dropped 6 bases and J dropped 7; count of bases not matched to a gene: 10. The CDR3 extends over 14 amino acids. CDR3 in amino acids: CASRHTGGGIGYTF. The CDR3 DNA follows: TGTGCCAGCAGGCATACAGGGGGAGGTATTGGCTACACCTTC.

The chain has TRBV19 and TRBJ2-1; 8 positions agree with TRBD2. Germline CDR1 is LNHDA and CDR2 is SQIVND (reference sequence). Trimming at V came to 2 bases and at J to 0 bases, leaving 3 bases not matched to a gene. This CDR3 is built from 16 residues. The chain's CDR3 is CASSIPGGSSYNEQFF. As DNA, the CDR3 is TGTGCCAGTAGTATACCGGGAGGGAGCTCCTACAATGAGCAGTTCTTC.